The 32 T cell receptor beta chains listed next were all sequenced from one sample in a study of cytomegalovirus exposure and HLA in healthy donors. Only in-frame clones appear in the TCRdb table, and some are missing; sequencing was by immunoSEQ multiplex PCR. Here the sample spans about 100,000 clones, approximately 96% being singletons. Sequencing was carried out using PBMCs. The receptor set was obtained from a woman between 18 and 30 years old in good health and CMV-seronegative.

V is TRBV10-3 and J is TRBJ2-3; 8 bases fit TRBD2. The germline gives CDR1 ENHRY, CDR2 SYGVKD. Trimming cost V 4 bases and J 6 bases; bases outside gene matches: 9. This CDR3 has 15 amino acids. DNA of the CDR3: TGTGCCATCAGTGGAAGCGGGGGCCCCGCGGATACGCAGTATTTT. Encoded protein: CAISGSGGPADTQYF.

The chain joins TRBV2 to TRBJ1-2; 7 bases fit TRBD1. This CDR3 region has 14 residues. V dropped 8 bases and J dropped 10; count of bases not matched to a gene: 16. Germline V CDR1 and CDR2: SNHLY, FYNNEI. The CDR3 protein is CASGWDSRYTFYTF. CDR3 in DNA: TGTGCCAGCGGCTGGGACAGCCGATACACTTTCTACACCTTC.

The chain is built from TRBV28 and TRBJ2-1; the match to TRBD1 covers 7 bases. Germline V gene data show CDR1 as MDHEN and CDR2 as SYDVKM. Trimming at V came to 4 bases and at J to 2 bases, leaving 5 bases not matched to a gene. The CDR3 is 15 amino acids. As DNA, the CDR3 is TGTGCCAGCAGTTCCCCGGGACAGACCTACAATGAGCAGTTCTTC. Its translation: CASSSPGQTYNEQFF.

This chain uses TRBV4-2 with TRBJ2-1; 7 nucleotides line up with TRBD2. Trimming took 8 bases from V and 4 from J; bases not matched to a gene: 8. Germline V gene lookup returns CDR1 LGHNA and CDR2 YNFKEQ. The length of the CDR3 is 14 residues. This chain's CDR3 is CASRPAGVYNEQFF. CDR3 bases: TGTGCCAGCCGCCCCGCGGGGGTATACAATGAGCAGTTCTTC.

The chain is built from TRBV5-6 and TRBJ1-5; 8 bases map to TRBD1. CDR1 and CDR2 from the germline V gene are SGHDT and YYEEEE. CDR3 length equals 14 residues. The V gene end was trimmed by 5 bases and the J gene end by 6 bases; junction bases not matched to a gene: 7. The CDR3 DNA follows: TGTGCCAGCAGTTGTCAGGGGGCCGGTCAGCCCCAGCATTTT. Translation gives CASSCQGAGQPQHF.

V and J are TRBV28 and TRBJ2-1; TRBD2 aligns across 9 bases. V gave up 3 bases and J gave up 9 bases; unmatched junction bases: 12. The germline gives CDR1 MDHEN, CDR2 SYDVKM. CDR3 length: 16 amino acids. CDR3 nucleotide sequence: TGTGCCAGCAGTTTTCTTAGGACTAGCGCAGTGGTTGAGCAGTTCTTC. It specifies CASSFLRTSAVVEQFF.

This clone was picked up one time. The chain couples TRBV4-2 to TRBJ1-1, with D uncertain. Trimming took 6 bases from V and 0 from J, leaving 17 bases between them. CDR3 length: 16 residues. Germline-derived CDR1 and CDR2 are LGHNA and YNFKEQ. CDR3 DNA: TGTGCCAGCAGTCCTATAGGGCGGGGAGTGAACACTGAAGCTTTCTTT. Protein sequence: CASSPIGRGVNTEAFF.

The rearrangement uses TRBV28 and TRBJ1-3; tentative D call: TRBD1 (5 bases). CDR1 and CDR2 (germline): MDHEN, SYDVKM. V lost 5 bases and J 0 bases, leaving 17 bases between the germline ends. The CDR3 contains 17 residues. The DNA of the CDR3 is TGTGCCAGCAGTCTATACCGGACACCGAGCTCTGGAAACACCATATATTTT. Protein product: CASSLYRTPSSGNTIYF.

This chain joins TRBV18 and TRBJ1-2, with 7 bases identical to TRBD1. CDR3 length equals 14 residues. V gave up 3 bases and J gave up 4 bases; unmatched junction bases: 5. Germline lookup yields CDR1 KGHSH and CDR2 LQKENI. The CDR3 sequence: CASSPPDRSYGYTF. The CDR3 coding sequence is TGTGCCAGCTCACCTCCGGACAGGTCCTATGGCTACACCTTC.

V usage is TRBV10-3 and J usage is TRBJ2-7; 14 nucleotides line up with TRBD2. After removal of 8 bases from V and 4 bases from J, the junction contained 4 bases not matched to a gene. The CDR3 consists of 14 residues. Germline CDR1 ENHRY, CDR2 SYGVKD. This CDR3 is CAIGLAGGTYEQYF. The CDR3 nucleotides read TGTGCCATCGGACTAGCGGGGGGAACTTACGAGCAGTACTTC.

The rearrangement links TRBV7-6 to TRBJ2-7; TRBD1 might be the D (5 bases). Deletions cut 1 base from V and 6 bases from J, with 25 bases between. The germline CDR1 and CDR2 sequences are SGHVS and FNYEAQ. This CDR3 is 18 amino acids long. CDR3 protein: CASSLGSRVYSSMGEQYF. The CDR3 DNA is TGTGCCAGCAGCTTAGGGTCCAGGGTGTATTCCTCGATGGGCGAGCAGTACTTC.

Comments on this clone: In the same sample, other DNA sequences code for this CDR3. This chain links TRBV15 with TRBJ1-5; 10 bases align to TRBD1. The germline gives CDR1 LNHNV, CDR2 YYDKDF (reference sequence). V gave up 0 bases and J gave up 4 bases; unmatched junction bases: 3. The CDR3 loop spans 16 amino acids. The CDR3 coding sequence is TGTGCCACCAGCAGAGATCCGGGACAGGGGAATCAGCCCCAGCATTTT. Its translation is CATSRDPGQGNQPQHF. Combining the CDR3 with reference TRBV15 and TRBJ1-5 gives the whole variable domain DAMVIQNPRYQVTQFGKPVTLSCSQTLNHNVMYWYQQKSSQAPKLLFHYYDKDFNNEADTPDNFQSRRPNTSFCFLDIRSPGLGDTAMYLCATSRDPGQGNQPQHFGDGTRLSIL.

V is TRBV5-1 and J is TRBJ2-7, with D perhaps TRBD2 (6 bases). Germline CDR1 is SGHRS and CDR2 is YFSETQ. This CDR3 contains 14 residues. V was shortened by 4 bases and J by 0 bases, with 11 bases between the two germline ends. CDR3: CASSGGTGSYEQYF. In DNA, the CDR3 is TGCGCCAGCAGCGGGGGGACGGGCTCCTACGAGCAGTACTTC.

The genes are TRBV15 and TRBJ2-3, with D possibly being TRBD2 (5 bases). Germline V CDR1 and CDR2: LNHNV, YYDKDF (reference sequence). This CDR3 contains 13 residues. The germline V and J ends were trimmed by 2 bases and 6 bases, with 9 bases remaining between them. CDR3 in DNA: TGTGCCACCAGCAGACGAGGGCGGGATACGCAGTATTTT. Amino acid sequence: CATSRRGRDTQYF.

The chain joins TRBV9 to TRBJ2-5, with 11 bases matching TRBD2. Germline CDR1 is SGDLS and CDR2 is YYNGEE. This CDR3 spans 14 amino acids. Trimming removed 3 bases from V and 3 bases from J; junction bases left unmatched: 1. CDR3 in amino acids: CASSGGLAEETQYF. CDR3 nucleotides: TGTGCCAGCAGCGGGGGACTAGCGGAAGAGACCCAGTACTTC.

DNA of the CDR3: TGCGCCAGCAGCCAAGATACGGCAGGGGGCGGAATCTATGGCTACACCTTC. This codes for CASSQDTAGGGIYGYTF. This chain links TRBV4-1 with TRBJ1-2; the match to TRBD1 covers 8 bases. Germline-derived CDR1 and CDR2 are MGHRA and YSYEKL. With 0 bases clipped from V and 4 bases from J, the junction kept 10 bases outside the gene matches. This CDR3 is 17 amino acids long.

The chain has TRBV5-1 and TRBJ1-2; the match to TRBD1 covers 8 bases. The CDR3 is 17 residues long. Germline CDR1 and CDR2: SGHRS and YFSETQ. Trimming cost V 0 bases and J 0 bases; bases outside gene matches: 7. CDR3 bases: TGCGCCAGCAGCTTGGTAGGGCAGGGGGCCCCTAACTATGGCTACACCTTC. Translating it yields CASSLVGQGAPNYGYTF.

This clone occurred once. Here the CDR3 reads CASSPNRGPAGELFF. CDR3 in DNA: TGTGCCAGCAGCCCAAACAGGGGGCCGGCGGGGGAGCTGTTTTTT. The chain recombines TRBV14 with TRBJ2-2; 9 bases match TRBD1. With 4 bases clipped from V and 8 bases from J, the junction kept 8 bases outside the gene matches. CDR3 length equals 15 residues. The germline V gene has CDR1 SGHDN and CDR2 FVKESK.

The rearrangement uses TRBV5-6 and TRBJ2-3, with 11 bases identical to TRBD1. Trimming at V came to 4 bases and at J to 2 bases, leaving 12 bases not matched to a gene. This CDR3 is built from 18 residues. CDR1 SGHDT and CDR2 YYEEEE come from the germline V gene. The CDR3 coding sequence is TGTGCCAGCAGCCGGACCGGACAGGGGGCACAATCCACAGATACGCAGTATTTT. It yields the protein CASSRTGQGAQSTDTQYF.

The chain uses TRBV4-2 and TRBJ2-5, with unresolved D. This CDR3 has 15 residues. With 0 bases removed from V and 2 bases from J, the gap between germline ends came to 10 bases. Germline V gene lookup returns CDR1 LGHNA and CDR2 YNFKEQ. As DNA, the CDR3 is TGTGCCAGCAGCCAAGATCGAGCGTCACAAGAGACCCAGTACTTC. This sequence encodes CASSQDRASQETQYF.

The rearrangement joins TRBV6-5 to TRBJ2-2; D is uncertain. The germline V and J ends were trimmed by 1 base and 0 bases, with 6 bases remaining between them. CDR1 is MNHEY, CDR2 SVGAGI, per germline. The CDR3 totals 15 residues. DNA for the CDR3: TGTGCCAGCAGTTACTACGGTCCGAACACCGGGGAGCTGTTTTTT. Translation gives CASSYYGPNTGELFF.

The rearrangement uses TRBV18 and TRBJ1-5, with 9 bases matching TRBD1. Trimming took 0 bases from V and 2 from J; bases not matched to a gene: 17. Per germline, CDR1 KGHSH and CDR2 LQKENI. The CDR3 loop spans 21 amino acids. The DNA of the CDR3 is TGTGCCAGCTCACCACCTATACAGGGGGCGATTGGAGGGGTGGGCAATCAGCCCCAGCATTTT. Translated: CASSPPIQGAIGGVGNQPQHF.

The chain is built from TRBV6-6 and TRBJ1-5; 8 bases are a match to TRBD1. This CDR3 region has 13 residues. With 6 bases clipped from V and 4 bases from J, the junction kept 2 bases outside the gene matches. Germline V CDR1 and CDR2: MNHNY, SVGAGI (reference sequence). CDR3 DNA: TGTGCCAGCAGGGACAGGGAGAATCAGCCCCAGCATTTT. Amino acid sequence: CASRDRENQPQHF.

The V gene is TRBV21-1, the J gene TRBJ1-3; no DNA check was done on the table's D call, TRBD1. TRBV21-1 has pseudogene status. This CDR3 spans 17 amino acids. CDR3 nucleotides: TGTGCCAGCAGCATCAGGACAGGAGTAGTCTCTGGAAACACCATATATTTT. This gives the protein CASSIRTGVVSGNTIYF.

For this clone: One end of the junction varies from germline; a read error may be responsible. The genes are TRBV7-9 and TRBJ1-2; the match to TRBD1 covers 12 bases. This CDR3 comprises 15 residues. The germline gives CDR1 SEHNR, CDR2 FQNEAQ (reference sequence). The CDR3 sequence: CASSSGQGANSGYTF. The CDR3 DNA follows: TGTGCCAGCAGCTCGGGACAGGGGGCTAACTCTGGCTACACCTTC.

The chain uses TRBV15 and TRBJ2-2; tentative D call: TRBD1 (6 bases). V dropped 0 bases and J dropped 6 bases, with 11 bases sitting between them. The CDR3 sequence is 15 residues long. Germline V gene sequence: CDR1 LNHNV, CDR2 YYDKDF (reference sequence). In DNA form, the CDR3 reads TGTGCCACCAGCAGAGATATCGAGGGGGCCGGGGAGCTGTTTTTT. It translates to CATSRDIEGAGELFF.

The CDR3 spells CASSQTDSYEQYF. In DNA, the CDR3 is TGTGCCAGCAGCCAAACCGACAGTTACGAGCAGTACTTC. This chain joins TRBV4-2 and TRBJ2-7; tentatively, D is TRBD1 (5 bases). CDR1 and CDR2 (germline): LGHNA, YNFKEQ. CDR3 length equals 13 residues. With 2 bases removed from V and 4 bases from J, the gap between germline ends came to 9 bases.

The V gene is TRBV12-1, the J gene TRBJ1-5; the table's D gene call, TRBD1, was not cross checked with the DNA. TRBV12-1 is deemed a pseudogene. This CDR3 spans 18 amino acids. CDR3 loop: CASSFYPGTGGRGQPQHF. CDR3 DNA: TGTGCCAGCAGCTTTTACCCTGGGACAGGGGGCCGGGGTCAGCCCCAGCATTTT.

The chain carries TRBV9 and TRBJ2-3; possibly TRBD1 for D (6 bases). Germline V CDR1 and CDR2: SGDLS, YYNGEE. V gave up 2 bases and J gave up 5 bases, with 15 bases separating them. This CDR3 is built from 15 residues. In nucleotides, the CDR3 is TGTGCCAGCAGCGTCACCTGGGGGCGAGAAGATACGCAGTATTTT. As protein: CASSVTWGREDTQYF. Full variable domain (outside the CDR3, taken from reference TRBV9 and TRBJ2-3): DSGVTQTPKHLITATGQRVTLRCSPRSGDLSVYWYQQSLDQGLQFLIQYYNGEERAKGNILERFSAQQFPDLHSELNLSSLELGDSALYFCASSVTWGREDTQYFGPGTRLTVL.

This rearrangement joins TRBV18 to TRBJ1-6; TRBD1 matches at 8 bases. The CDR3 length is 16 residues. V trimming: 3 bases; J trimming: 8 bases; junction bases outside the gene matches: 9. Germline assignment: CDR1 KGHSH and CDR2 LQKENI. The CDR3 region has the DNA TGTGCCAGCTCACCGGGACAGGTGTCCCGTGATTCACCCCTCCACTTT. Encoded protein: CASSPGQVSRDSPLHF. Filled out from reference TRBV18 and TRBJ1-6, the complete variable domain reads NAGVMQNPRHLVRRRGQEARLRCSPMKGHSHVYWYRQLPEEGLKFMVYLQKENIIDESGMPKERFSAEFPKEGPSILRIQQVVRGDSAAYFCASSPGQVSRDSPLHFGNGTRLTVT.

The gene calls are TRBV2 and TRBJ2-3; D remains ambiguous. The CDR3 length is 10 residues. With 4 bases removed from V and 8 bases from J, the gap between germline ends came to 4 bases. Germline V CDR1 and CDR2: SNHLY, FYNNEI. The chain's CDR3 is CASSGGTQYF. The CDR3 nucleotides are TGTGCCAGCAGTGGCGGTACGCAGTATTTT.

The J gene is TRBJ2-7, the V gene TRBV9; maybe TRBD2 (6 bases). CDR1 and CDR2 (germline): SGDLS, YYNGEE. V lost 5 bases, J lost 0 bases, and 12 bases lay in between. The CDR3 sequence is 14 residues long. The CDR3 is CASSVSGTSYEQYF. CDR3 sequence (DNA): TGTGCCAGCAGTGTTAGCGGAACCTCCTACGAGCAGTACTTC.